This TCR beta chain emerged from a study of monozygotic twins with inflammatory bowel disease. Study-wide findings and caveats: The sharing of clonotypes with others was lower in IBD patients than in healthy twins, especially with disease activity.

Total RNA input per TCR library was approximately 3.5 ug. cDNA was made in eight separate reactions per sample. From the 5' RACE reads, TCRdb lists one entry per CDR3 protein and no DNA. The sample table includes about 160,000 distinct CDR3 sequences. The length of the CDR3 is 15 residues. Notes on this clonotype: Antigen specificity is unknown.

The V call is TRBV23-1, the J call TRBJ2-2; without DNA, the TCRdb call of TRBD1 cannot be checked. TRBV23-1 is annotated as an ORF whose role is uncertain. Input material: blood. The clonotype was recovered from a human donor with ulcerative colitis or Crohn's disease, or a healthy co-twin of an affected twin (not recorded which). The CDR3 loop is CARRTAIEKTGELFF.